A single sample gave rise to the 11 T cell receptor beta chains below, sequenced in a study of response to subunit inactivated influenza vaccine (dated by TCRdb to the late 2010s). The library was produced with RT-PCR. TCRdb names Illumina HiSeq 2500 as the instrument used. The public reads were reanalyzed by TCRdb: fastp trimming at Q25, MiXCR alignment, in-frame beta chains only. When rows share a CDR3 protein, they turn into one entry using the most common DNA and genes. In this sample the table shows about 500,000 distinct CDR3 sequences, about 15% of which occur a single time. The ten biggest clones cover roughly 3.1% of the sample. The source material was CD4+ T cells sorted from PBMCs, sampled 23 months after vaccination. Receptor source: a man between 50 and 75 years old who received an inactivated influenza vaccine. Donor details come from another sample of the same person, matched by shared clones.

The sample holds a few counts of this clonotype. V is TRBV10-3 and J is TRBJ1-1, with a weak D call TRBD1 (5 bases). This CDR3 is built from 14 residues. V gave up 4 bases and J gave up 1 base, with 10 bases separating them. The germline CDR1 and CDR2 sequences are ENHRY and SYGVKD. The CDR3 DNA sequence: TGTGCCATCAGTGTACGAGGGGAGAACACTGAAGCTTTCTTT. It codes for CAISVRGENTEAFF.

The chain employs TRBV12-3 or TRBV12-4 and TRBJ2-5, with D tentatively TRBD2 (5 bases). The V and J ends lost 6 bases and 5 bases respectively, with 16 bases between them. This CDR3 has 14 amino acids. This CDR3 reads CASSPTGRRETQYF. CDR3 DNA: TGTGCCAGCAGCCCTACTGGGCGGAGGGAGACCCAGTACTTC.

The chain has TRBV4-2 and TRBJ2-7; 7 positions match TRBD2. J gave up 3 bases and V 3 bases, and 8 bases lay outside the gene matches. Germline lookup yields CDR1 LGHNA and CDR2 YNFKEQ. The length of the CDR3 is 15 residues. CDR3 region: CASSHGQGLSYEQYF. The DNA for the CDR3 is TGTGCCAGCAGCCACGGTCAGGGACTAAGCTACGAGCAGTACTTC.

V usage is TRBV12-3 or TRBV12-4 and J usage is TRBJ2-3; weak D call: TRBD2 (5 bases). The CDR3 consists of 13 residues. V lost 3 bases to trimming and J lost 9 bases, with 13 bases between them. The CDR3 loop is CASSFRRRKTQYF. The DNA of the CDR3 is TGTGCCAGCAGTTTCCGGAGGAGAAAAACGCAGTATTTT.

This clonotype was seen a handful of times. V gene TRBV7-6 combines with J gene TRBJ2-3; 10 bases align to TRBD2. The J segment lost 5 bases and the V segment lost 3 bases, leaving 5 bases of the junction unmatched. In germline, CDR1 is SGHVS, CDR2 FNYEAQ. The CDR3 runs 15 residues. CDR3 region: CASSLSGGVIDTQYF. The CDR3 DNA reads as TGTGCCAGCAGCTTGAGCGGGGGGGTTATAGATACGCAGTATTTT.

This clonotype has at least ten counts. V gene TRBV18 combines with J gene TRBJ2-3; no reliable D call. V was cut by 2 bases and J by 2 bases, with 5 bases left in between. CDR3 length: 13 residues. CDR1 and CDR2 (germline): KGHSH, LQKENI. This CDR3 reads CASSPGVTDTQYF. The CDR3 DNA is TGTGCCAGCTCACCAGGGGTCACAGATACGCAGTATTTT.

This clonotype has just a few counts. The chain combines TRBV18 with TRBJ2-4; possibly TRBD1 for D (6 bases). The CDR3 consists of 16 residues. The V and J ends lost 2 bases and 7 bases respectively, with 18 bases between them. Germline CDR1 is KGHSH and CDR2 is LQKENI. The CDR3: CASSPNWVQGTNIQYF. DNA of the CDR3: TGTGCCAGCTCACCAAATTGGGTGCAGGGGACGAACATTCAGTACTTC.

This chain uses TRBV29-1 with TRBJ1-2; 8 bases fit TRBD1. Germline loops: CDR1 SQVTM, CDR2 ANQGSEA. CDR3 size: 11 residues. J lost 8 bases, V lost 6 bases, and 5 bases had no gene match. CDR3 in amino acids: CSVPRGLGYTF. CDR3 DNA: TGCAGCGTGCCCAGGGGGCTCGGCTACACCTTC.

The chain couples TRBV29-1 to TRBJ2-5, with 11 bases fitting TRBD2. The CDR3 runs to 15 residues. Germline values: CDR1 SQVTM, CDR2 ANQGSEA. V gave up 8 bases and J gave up 3 bases; unmatched junction bases: 11. The CDR3 spells CSIRDGSGREETQYF. As DNA, the CDR3 is TGCAGCATCCGTGATGGTAGCGGGAGGGAAGAGACCCAGTACTTC.

The rearrangement links TRBV4-3 to TRBJ1-1, with 8 bases aligning to TRBD1. The CDR3 consists of 14 residues. Germline values: CDR1 LGHNA, CDR2 YSLEER. Germline trimming cut 4 bases from V and 3 bases from J; bases unmatched to any gene: 4. CDR3 amino acids: CASSLSRGHTEAFF. CDR3 in DNA: TGCGCCAGCAGCCTCTCCAGGGGGCACACTGAAGCTTTCTTT.

The gene calls are TRBV5-1 and TRBJ2-2; 10 bases align to TRBD1. The CDR3 is made up of 16 amino acids. V shed 1 base, J shed 4 bases, and the junction held 4 bases outside the gene matches. CDR1 SGHRS and CDR2 YFSETQ come from the germline V gene. The CDR3 coding sequence is TGCGCCAGCAGCTTGTCGACAGGGGGCTTCACCGGGGAGCTGTTTTTT. Translated: CASSLSTGGFTGELFF.